This is a list of T cell receptor beta chains from one sample in a study of OX40 agonist ivuxolimab in advanced cancers. Profiled with immunoSEQ multiplex PCR; TCRdb holds only in-frame clones, not every one. The sample contains 80,000 or so clones, about 93% of which appear only once. The source material was CD4+ or CD8+ T cells sorted from blood, sampled in a trial of the OX40 agonist ivuxolimab. These receptors came from an adult with an advanced solid tumor such as melanoma, head and neck, liver or kidney cancer. Both conserved end residues are trimmed from each CDR3.

CDR3aa,v_gene,j_gene
ASSLYPGTSGRELF,TRBV7-2,TRBJ2-2
AISESFASGSLSDTQY,TRBV10-3,TRBJ2-3
ASSPDLETQY,TRBV27,TRBJ2-5
ASSNLPPNSYNEQF,TRBV21-1,TRBJ2-1
ASRVPGQGVNGYT,TRBV19,TRBJ1-2
ASSLAESALGYT,TRBV5-1,TRBJ1-2
ASSPGTDSYGYT,TRBV11-2,TRBJ1-2
ASSLTAGGEAF,TRBV28,TRBJ1-1
ASSPQGRNTEAF,TRBV7-9,TRBJ1-1
ASSGEGVYGYGYT,TRBV10-2,TRBJ1-2
ASSYEQY,TRBV11-2,TRBJ2-7
ASSYAREASDTIY,TRBV6-5,TRBJ1-3
ASRTGGTEAF,TRBV28,TRBJ1-1
ASSLEQVHYGYT,TRBV5-5,TRBJ1-2
ASSAGQGRDEQF,TRBV7-9,TRBJ2-1
ASSLTGTETQY,TRBV5-4,TRBJ2-5
ASSLNNEQY,TRBV5-4,TRBJ2-7
ASSQSTGTRNTGELF,TRBV4-3,TRBJ2-2
SVDADRNEQF,TRBV29-1,TRBJ2-1
ASTAGNSYEQY,TRBV6-5,TRBJ2-7
ASSLYWGKTMAGTDTQY,TRBV28,TRBJ2-3
ASSHTDRVYEQY,TRBV5-4,TRBJ2-7
ASSLRQNIANTGELF,TRBV13,TRBJ2-2
ASSIIDRSSNQPQH,TRBV19,TRBJ1-5
ASSRTGVDYGYT,TRBV7-9,TRBJ1-2